The 26 T cell receptor beta chains given below trace back to one sample, sequenced in a study of blood T cell repertoires in COVID-19. Sequenced by immunoSEQ multiplex PCR; TCRdb stores in-frame clones only, minus some. The data contain 150,000 or so clones, roughly 90% of them singletons. The sample taken for sequencing was PBMCs or T cells enriched from blood (not recorded which). These receptors all stem from a woman aged 30 to 39 with acute COVID-19.

The V call is TRBV27, the J call TRBJ1-6, with TRBD1 as a possible D gene (5 bases). Germline loops: CDR1 MNHEY, CDR2 SMNVEV (reference sequence). The V and J ends lost 2 bases and 10 bases respectively, with 9 bases between them. The CDR3 sequence is 13 residues long. The CDR3 here is CASSLGGVSPLHF. Written as DNA, the CDR3 is TGTGCCAGCAGTTTAGGAGGGGTATCACCCCTCCACTTT.

The chain couples TRBV28 to TRBJ1-2; the D gene is possibly TRBD1 (5 bases). The CDR3 contains 13 residues. Trimming cost V 5 bases and J 11 bases, with 18 bases left between them. Looked up from germline, CDR1 is MDHEN and CDR2 is SYDVKM. CDR3 protein: CASSEATYRLYTF. The CDR3 DNA sequence: TGTGCCAGCAGTGAGGCGACATACAGGCTGTACACCTTC.

This clone was detected only once. The chain joins TRBV6-5 to TRBJ1-1; D uncertain. This CDR3 is 14 amino acids long. V dropped 1 base and J dropped 7 bases, with 13 bases sitting between them. Germline V lookup: CDR1 MNHEY, CDR2 SVGAGI. CDR3 loop: CASSYYLGNFEAFF. Here the CDR3 DNA reads TGTGCCAGCAGTTACTATCTAGGCAACTTTGAAGCTTTCTTT.

The CDR3 DNA reads as TGTGCCAGCAGTTTGGCCAGGGGTTTGGACACTGAAGCTTTCTTT. It is translated as CASSLARGLDTEAFF. This chain joins TRBV28 and TRBJ1-1; weak D call: TRBD1 (6 bases). The ends were cut back, 3 bases at V and 3 bases at J, with 14 bases in the middle. This CDR3 region has 15 residues. In germline, CDR1 is MDHEN, CDR2 SYDVKM.

The rearrangement uses TRBV25-1 and TRBJ2-7; perhaps TRBD1 as D (5 bases). CDR1 MGHDK and CDR2 SYGVNS come from the germline V gene. V was cut by 6 bases and J by 2 bases, with 17 bases left in between. The CDR3 totals 15 residues. CDR3 coding DNA: TGTGCCAGCAGCCCCCCGGGCAGGGCAGCCTACGAGCAGTACTTC. Translation gives CASSPPGRAAYEQYF.

The V gene is TRBV28, the J gene TRBJ2-1; possibly TRBD1 for D (8 bases). The germline V and J ends were trimmed by 5 bases and 8 bases, with 22 bases remaining between them. Germline loops: CDR1 MDHEN, CDR2 SYDVKM. This CDR3 contains 16 residues. CDR3 amino acids: CASSPRGLAEKYEQFF. The DNA for the CDR3 is TGTGCCAGCAGTCCCAGGGGGCTAGCGGAGAAGTATGAGCAGTTCTTC.

This sequence joins TRBV19 and TRBJ2-3; 10 bases match TRBD2. The CDR3 extends over 17 amino acids. Germline V gives CDR1 LNHDA, CDR2 SQIVND (reference sequence). Trimming took 4 bases from V and 6 from J; bases not matched to a gene: 13. Here the CDR3 reads CASSSEGSGRSGDTQYF. CDR3 DNA: TGTGCCAGTAGTAGCGAGGGTAGCGGGAGGTCCGGGGATACGCAGTATTTT.

This rearrangement joins TRBV11-2 to TRBJ1-1; the D gene is possibly TRBD1 (6 bases). Trimming cost V 4 bases and J 4 bases, with 10 bases left between them. Per the germline V gene, CDR1 is SGHAT and CDR2 is FQNNGV. This CDR3 contains 13 residues. The chain's CDR3 is CASSSSGVTEAFF. The CDR3 DNA follows: TGTGCCAGCAGCTCCTCAGGGGTCACTGAAGCTTTCTTT.

The chain is built from TRBV27 and TRBJ2-1; maybe TRBD1 (5 bases). Trimming left V 4 bases short and J 7 bases short, with 29 bases between. Germline CDR1 reads MNHEY; CDR2 reads SMNVEV (reference sequence). CDR3 length equals 19 residues. This CDR3 reads CASSSFDRVYRSGLNEQFF. Here the CDR3 DNA reads TGTGCCAGCAGTTCCTTCGATCGAGTTTACCGGTCAGGGTTGAATGAGCAGTTCTTC.

DNA of the CDR3: TGTGCCAGCCAAGGGGACAGGGGGTCCTACGAGCAGTACTTC. It is translated as CASQGDRGSYEQYF. The chain is built from TRBV25-1 and TRBJ2-7; TRBD1 aligns across 11 bases. The V gene end was trimmed by 8 bases and the J gene end by 1 base; junction bases not matched to a gene: 4. The CDR3 contains 14 residues. The germline gives CDR1 MGHDK, CDR2 SYGVNS.

This rearrangement joins TRBV11-2 to TRBJ1-1; 7 nucleotides agree with TRBD1. J lost 1 base, V lost 5 bases, and 4 bases had no gene match. The CDR3 length is 14 residues. The germline gives CDR1 SGHAT, CDR2 FQNNGV. CDR3 in amino acids: CASSARTGNTEAFF. The DNA of the CDR3 is TGTGCCAGCAGCGCACGGACAGGGAACACTGAAGCTTTCTTT. The full variable domain, with the rest looked up from reference TRBV11-2 and TRBJ1-1, is EAGVAQSPRYKIIEKRQSVAFWCNPISGHATLYWYQQILGQGPKLLIQFQNNGVVDDSQLPKDRFSAERLKGVDSTLKIQPAKLEDSAVYLCASSARTGNTEAFFGQGTRLTVV.

The V call is TRBV14, the J call TRBJ1-5, with a weak D call TRBD1 (5 bases). The V end lost 1 base, the J end lost 7 bases, and 8 bases lay between the germline ends. The CDR3 consists of 13 residues. CDR1 is SGHDN, CDR2 FVKESK, per germline. The CDR3 sequence is CASSQGEGQPQHF. The CDR3 region has the DNA TGTGCCAGCAGCCAAGGGGAGGGGCAGCCCCAGCATTTT.

The chain has TRBV11-2 and TRBJ2-1; D remains ambiguous. CDR1 is SGHAT, CDR2 FQNNGV, per germline. The ends were cut back, 5 bases at V and 10 bases at J, with 15 bases in the middle. The CDR3 extends over 13 amino acids. Here the CDR3 DNA reads TGTGCCAGCAGCGGGCAGGCAGTGTGGGAGCAGTTCTTC. Translated, it gives CASSGQAVWEQFF.

V is TRBV4-1 and J is TRBJ1-1, with 7 bases fitting TRBD1. In germline, CDR1 is MGHRA, CDR2 YSYEKL. This CDR3 has 17 residues. The junction had 10 bases not matched to a gene; V was cut back by 2 bases and J by 1 base. CDR3 amino acids: CASSQPILGGRNTEAFF. The CDR3 DNA reads as TGCGCCAGCAGCCAACCAATATTAGGGGGCCGGAACACTGAAGCTTTCTTT.

This sequence joins TRBV6-5 and TRBJ2-5, with D possibly being TRBD2 (5 bases). Trimming removed 8 bases from V and 5 bases from J, with 21 bases in between. The CDR3 extends over 15 amino acids. Germline lookup yields CDR1 MNHEY and CDR2 SVGAGI. The CDR3 nucleotides read TGTGCCAGCTGCCATGTGGACTGCGAAACGGAGACCCAGTACTTC. Amino acid sequence: CASCHVDCETETQYF.

The CDR3, as DNA: TGCGCCAGCAGCCGGGGGTGGACTAGTGACACCGGGGAGCTGTTTTTT. Protein: CASSRGWTSDTGELFF. This chain uses TRBV5-1 with TRBJ2-2, with 7 positions matching TRBD2. The V segment lost 4 bases and the J segment 3 bases; nucleotides outside the gene matches: 9. The CDR3 has 16 amino acids. Germline CDR1 reads SGHRS; CDR2 reads YFSETQ.

The chain couples TRBV10-3 to TRBJ1-1; TRBD1 matches 7 bases. Germline CDR1 and CDR2: ENHRY and SYGVKD. The CDR3 has 18 residues. V was clipped by 2 bases and J by 0 bases; unmatched bases: 12. The CDR3 DNA is TGTGCCATCAGTGAGACCCTTAAGGGACAGACGATGAACACTGAAGCTTTCTTT. The encoded protein is CAISETLKGQTMNTEAFF.

The chain links TRBV10-3 to TRBJ2-1; D may be TRBD2 (5 bases). The CDR3 runs 13 residues. Germline-derived CDR1 and CDR2 are ENHRY and SYGVKD. The ends were cut back, 8 bases at V and 3 bases at J, with 11 bases in the middle. The CDR3 nucleotides read TGTGCCATCGGAGCTAGCAACTACAATGAGCAGTTCTTC. Its translation: CAIGASNYNEQFF.

V usage is TRBV7-2 and J usage is TRBJ2-2; possible D gene TRBD2, 5 bases. CDR1 is SGHTA, CDR2 FQGNSA, per germline. Trimming took off 4 bases at V and 7 bases at J, with 10 bases between the two ends. CDR3 size: 13 residues. This chain's CDR3 is CASSWARGGELFF. CDR3 in DNA: TGTGCCAGCAGCTGGGCCCGGGGCGGGGAGCTGTTTTTT.

The chain combines TRBV27 with TRBJ1-2, with 10 bases that match TRBD1. Per germline, CDR1 MNHEY and CDR2 SMNVEV (reference sequence). CDR3 length: 15 amino acids. The ends lost 4 bases at V and 1 base at J; junction bases unmatched: 3. CDR3 bases: TGTGCCAGCAGTTCCCGGACAGGGGGTAACTATGGCTACACCTTC. It yields the protein CASSSRTGGNYGYTF.

The gene calls are TRBV28 and TRBJ1-6; unclear D gene. This CDR3 spans 13 amino acids. Germline V gene sequence: CDR1 MDHEN, CDR2 SYDVKM. Trimming stripped 2 bases from V and 8 bases from J, with 7 bases between. DNA for the CDR3: TGTGCCAGCAGTTTAACAGTTCATTCACCCCTCCACTTT. Encoded protein: CASSLTVHSPLHF. Using reference TRBV28 and TRBJ1-6 for the parts outside the CDR3, the full variable domain is DVKVTQSSRYLVKRTGEKVFLECVQDMDHENMFWYRQDPGLGLRLIYFSYDVKMKEKGDIPEGYSVSREKKERFSLILESASTNQTSMYLCASSLTVHSPLHFGNGTRLTVT.

The chain has TRBV28 and TRBJ1-5; D not resolved. This CDR3 has 14 amino acids. Germline V gene sequence: CDR1 MDHEN, CDR2 SYDVKM. Between the trimmed V and J ends, which lost 5 bases and 0 bases, there was a span of 8 bases. The CDR3 sequence is CASSHNLSNQPQHF. As DNA, the CDR3 is TGTGCCAGCAGTCACAACCTTAGCAATCAGCCCCAGCATTTT.

As DNA, the CDR3 is TGTGCCAGCAGGGGGGGGGACCATAGCAATCAGCCCCAGCATTTT. Residues: CASRGGDHSNQPQHF. The genes are TRBV28 and TRBJ1-5; tentative D call: TRBD1 (5 bases). With 6 bases removed from V and 0 bases from J, the gap between germline ends came to 12 bases. Germline V gene data show CDR1 as MDHEN and CDR2 as SYDVKM. This CDR3 is 15 amino acids long.

V is TRBV29-1 and J is TRBJ2-3, with TRBD1 as a possible D gene (5 bases). Trimming removed 6 bases at V and 2 bases at J, with 9 bases between. Germline V CDR1 and CDR2: SQVTM, ANQGSEA. CDR3 length: 12 residues. CDR3 sequence: CSVQGPTDTQYF. As DNA, the CDR3 is TGCAGCGTCCAGGGTCCCACAGATACGCAGTATTTT.

The chain recombines TRBV5-1 with TRBJ1-4, with TRBD1 identical over 8 bases. The V segment lost 2 bases and the J segment 11 bases; nucleotides outside the gene matches: 5. CDR1 and CDR2 (germline): SGHRS, YFSETQ. The CDR3 extends over 13 amino acids. The CDR3 nucleotides are TGCGCCAGCAGCTTAGGGACAGGCGAGAAACTGTTTTTT. Protein: CASSLGTGEKLFF.

The table lists this clone with a few counts. The chain joins TRBV20-1 to TRBJ2-5; D is unresolved. The CDR3 is 12 amino acids. The germline V and J ends were trimmed by 3 bases and 3 bases, with 8 bases remaining between them. Germline V gene sequence: CDR1 DFQATT, CDR2 SNEGSKA (reference sequence). In nucleotides, the CDR3 is TGCAGTGCTAGTGGGCAGGAAGAGACCCAGTACTTC. Its protein is CSASGQEETQYF.